The clone carrying this T cell receptor (beta chain) came up a few times. Its antigen is not identified. The data belong to a study of identical twins. With template switching, a universal primer site was added, and the cDNA carried unique molecular identifiers. One entry per CDR3 protein results from TCRdb running MiXCR on the 5' RACE reads. The sample shows a few hundred thousand distinct CDR3 sequences, roughly 15% of them seen only once. Germline lookup yields CDR1 MDHEN and CDR2 SYDVKM. With 4 bases clipped from V and 9 bases from J, the junction kept 6 bases outside the gene matches. CDR3 length equals 13 residues. Notes on the study in general: The conclusions drew on cross-sectional statistical analysis instead of tracking the same donors.

The same data also went into a second study, on yellow fever vaccine responses in identical twins.

Sequences were obtained from CD4+ T cells sorted from blood. This receptor was taken from a woman younger than 30 in good health. The chain couples TRBV28 to TRBJ2-1; 7 nucleotides agree with TRBD1. The CDR3 protein is CASSSQGPGEQFF. In nucleotides, the CDR3 is TGTGCCAGCAGTTCACAGGGGCCGGGTGAGCAGTTCTTC.